This entry describes one T cell receptor (beta chain). The record originates from a study of post-analysis software for immune sequencing data. CDR3 length: 14 residues. The V and J ends lost 1 base and 2 bases, in that order; junction bases with no gene match: 1. Per germline, CDR1 SGHAT and CDR2 FQNNGV. Unique-molecular-identifier-tagged TCR beta cDNA libraries were used. From the PCR reads, TCRdb called clonotypes with MiXCR, one entry per CDR3 protein. The sample shows about 160,000 distinct CDR3 sequences, 36% of them seen only once. This sample comprised blood, obtained after autologous hematopoietic stem cell transplantation. The TCR originated in a girl between 5 and 17 years old with multiple sclerosis. The V and J genes are TRBV11-2 and TRBJ2-5; TRBD1 agrees at 7 bases. The CDR3 reads CASSLGGQQETQYF. CDR3 DNA sequence: TGTGCCAGCAGCTTAGGGGGACAGCAAGAGACCCAGTACTTC.